This T cell receptor beta chain was profiled in a study of Ad26.COV2.S vaccination and SARS-CoV-2 variants. Sequencing used immunoSEQ multiplex PCR; TCRdb keeps in-frame clones, though not all of them. The sample shows under 95,000 clones, more than 70% of them seen only once. Germline CDR1 is SNHLY and CDR2 is FYNNEI. CDR3 length: 14 residues. V shed 7 bases, J shed 5 bases, and the junction held 8 bases outside the gene matches. Findings and limits, study-wide: Individuals receiving vaccine had higher spike-specific TCR breadth than placebo recipients did. Comparable non-spike TCR breadth was observed in vaccine and placebo recipients.

Concerning this clone: Antigen: not known.

Source: peripheral blood, taken after recovery from COVID-19. This TCR was recovered from a human donor who had recovered from COVID-19. The chain carries TRBV2 and TRBJ1-5, with 7 bases identical to TRBD1. The CDR3: CASKRQGGDQPQHF. The CDR3 DNA reads TGTGCCAGCAAACGACAGGGTGGGGATCAGCCCCAGCATTTT.